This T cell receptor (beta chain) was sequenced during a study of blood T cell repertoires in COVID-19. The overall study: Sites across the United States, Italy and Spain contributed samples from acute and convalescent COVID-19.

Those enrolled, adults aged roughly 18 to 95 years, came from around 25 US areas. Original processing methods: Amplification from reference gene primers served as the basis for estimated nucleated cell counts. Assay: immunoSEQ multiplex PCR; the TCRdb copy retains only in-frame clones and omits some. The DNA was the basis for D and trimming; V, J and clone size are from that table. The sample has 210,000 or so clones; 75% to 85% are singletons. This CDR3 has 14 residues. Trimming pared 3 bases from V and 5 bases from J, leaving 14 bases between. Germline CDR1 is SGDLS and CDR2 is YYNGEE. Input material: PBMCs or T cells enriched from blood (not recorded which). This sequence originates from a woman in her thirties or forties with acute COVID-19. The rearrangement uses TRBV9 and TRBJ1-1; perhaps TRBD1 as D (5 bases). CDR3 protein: CASSEYLGGTEAFF. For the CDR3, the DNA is TGTGCCAGCAGCGAGTACTTGGGGGGAACTGAAGCTTTCTTT.